This TCR beta chain is from a study of PD-1 blockade in classical Hodgkin lymphoma. Trimming left V 1 base short and J 5 bases short, with 5 bases between. Germline V gene sequence: CDR1 LNHNV, CDR2 YYDKDF (reference sequence). The CDR3 runs to 12 residues. Profiling relied on immunoSEQ multiplex PCR, and the TCRdb table lists in-frame clones only, not all of them. The repertoire holds more than 75,000 clones, just over 90% seen once, with approximately 2% in the top ten. Time point denoted: cycle 4 day 1 (C4D1), after 6 weeks of nivolumab. There was relapse after autologous stem cell transplantation in every patient, and there was variation in brentuximab vedotin exposure.

The source material was peripheral blood mononuclear cells (PBMCs), sampled before the fourth cycle of nivolumab. The source is a human donor with classical Hodgkin lymphoma. The chain links TRBV15 to TRBJ2-5; a possible D gene is TRBD2 (5 bases). CDR3 in amino acids: CATSRGEETQYF. The CDR3 region has the DNA TGTGCCACCAGCAGAGGGGAGGAGACCCAGTACTTC.